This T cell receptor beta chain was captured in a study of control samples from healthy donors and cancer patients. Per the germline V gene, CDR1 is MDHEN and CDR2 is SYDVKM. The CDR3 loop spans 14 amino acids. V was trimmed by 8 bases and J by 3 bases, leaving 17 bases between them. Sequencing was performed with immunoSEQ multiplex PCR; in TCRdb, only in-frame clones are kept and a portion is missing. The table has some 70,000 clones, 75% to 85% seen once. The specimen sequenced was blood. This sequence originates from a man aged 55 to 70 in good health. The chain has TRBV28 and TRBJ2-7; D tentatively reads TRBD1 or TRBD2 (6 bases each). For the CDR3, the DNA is TGTGCCAGCCGGGGGCAGGGTTCCTTCTACGAGCAGTACTTC. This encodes CASRGQGSFYEQYF.